The 15 T cell receptor beta chains below come from one sample, sequenced in a study of cytomegalovirus exposure and HLA in healthy donors (TCRdb year 2017). Receptor libraries were prepared by the immunoSEQ multiplex PCR assay. For the multiplex PCR, a mixture combining 60 forward primers for TCR Vbeta segments and 13 reverse primers for TCR Jbeta segments was used. Entries here come from immuneACCESS through TCRdb and include only in-frame sequences with V and J called. Some clones fail to appear in such tables; in the studies checked, an unresolved V gene covers under half of the shortfall, and the cause of the remainder is unknown. Recorded for this sample are around 150,000 clones; just over 70% of them occurred a single time. The ten largest make up roughly 4.5% of the sample. The sample consisted of PBMCs. The receptors derive from a man younger than 35 in good health and CMV-seropositive.

The chain recombines TRBV5-1 with TRBJ1-1, with D hard to call. The CDR3 spans 15 residues. V dropped 1 base and J dropped 4 bases, with 14 bases sitting between them. Germline CDR1 and CDR2: SGHRS and YFSETQ. The CDR3 sequence is CASSLKNRGSTEAFF. CDR3 in DNA: TGCGCCAGCAGCTTGAAGAACCGCGGCAGCACTGAAGCTTTCTTT.

This chain uses TRBV9 with TRBJ1-2, with 8 bases matching TRBD1. Trimming at V came to 5 bases and at J to 3 bases, leaving 3 bases not matched to a gene. This CDR3 comprises 13 residues. The germline V gene has CDR1 SGDLS and CDR2 YYNGEE. The CDR3 spells CASRRDRHYGYTF. CDR3 DNA sequence: TGTGCCAGCAGGCGGGACAGGCACTATGGCTACACCTTC.

This clone is a singleton in its sample. The gene calls are TRBV10-3 and TRBJ2-3; tentative D call: TRBD1 (6 bases). The CDR3 has 15 residues. Deletions cut 3 bases from V and 1 base from J, with 11 bases between. Germline V gene data show CDR1 as ENHRY and CDR2 as SYGVKD. The chain's CDR3 is CAISEAQGGTDTQYF. The DNA of the CDR3 is TGTGCCATCAGTGAAGCACAGGGCGGCACAGATACGCAGTATTTT.

V is TRBV11-2 and J is TRBJ1-1, with no clear D. This CDR3 contains 14 residues. V was trimmed by 0 bases and J by 1 base, leaving 6 bases between them. CDR1 and CDR2 (germline): SGHAT, FQNNGV. The CDR3 loop is CASSLEGRNTEAFF. CDR3 DNA sequence: TGTGCCAGCAGCTTAGAGGGCAGGAACACTGAAGCTTTCTTT.

The chain is built from TRBV7-6 and TRBJ1-4, with TRBD1 identical over 7 bases. This CDR3 comprises 17 residues. The germline V gene has CDR1 SGHVS and CDR2 FNYEAQ. Trimming cost V 5 bases and J 3 bases; bases outside gene matches: 12. The CDR3 nucleotides read TGTGCCAGCAGCCACCTAGCAGAGGGGGCCCCTAATGAAAAACTGTTTTTT. It yields the protein CASSHLAEGAPNEKLFF.

The chain employs TRBV19 and TRBJ1-1; a possible D gene is TRBD1 (5 bases). The length of the CDR3 is 14 residues. Germline-derived CDR1 and CDR2 are LNHDA and SQIVND (reference sequence). Deletions cut 5 bases from V and 3 bases from J, with 13 bases between. CDR3 bases: TGTGCCAGTAGTGGAGCGGGGGGGGACACTGAAGCTTTCTTT. Residues: CASSGAGGDTEAFF.

CDR3 protein: CASSITAGSTDTQYF. CDR3 bases: TGTGCCAGTAGTATAACAGCGGGCAGCACAGATACGCAGTATTTT. V is TRBV19 and J is TRBJ2-3; a weak D match, TRBD2 (6 bases). V was pared by 2 bases and J by 0 bases, with 9 bases between. Looked up from germline, CDR1 is LNHDA and CDR2 is SQIVND (reference sequence). The CDR3 length is 15 residues.

This sequence joins TRBV10-2 and TRBJ1-1; D remains ambiguous. CDR1 is WSHSY and CDR2 is SAAADI in the germline V gene. The V end lost 3 bases, the J end lost 7 bases, and 15 bases lay between the germline ends. The CDR3 runs to 14 residues. CDR3 sequence reads: CASSDAGGQYEAFF. The CDR3 bases are TGCGCCAGCAGTGACGCGGGAGGGCAGTATGAAGCTTTCTTT.

This chain links TRBV2 with TRBJ1-3; D gene uncertain. The V end lost 0 bases, the J end lost 2 bases, and 11 bases lay between the germline ends. This CDR3 comprises 16 residues. Germline V lookup: CDR1 SNHLY, CDR2 FYNNEI. Written as DNA, the CDR3 is TGTGCCAGCAGTGAAGCGGAGAGAGGGACTGGAAACACCATATATTTT. Translating it yields CASSEAERGTGNTIYF.

CDR3 loop: CAWGAAGNAVAFF. The CDR3, as DNA: TGTGCCTGGGGCGCTGCGGGAAATGCGGTGGCTTTCTTT. The rearrangement links TRBV30 to TRBJ1-1; D gene unclear. Looked up from germline, CDR1 is GTSNPN and CDR2 is SVGIG (reference sequence). The CDR3 runs 13 residues. Deletions cut 5 bases from V and 11 bases from J, with 21 bases between.

This clone was seen a handful of times. This sequence joins TRBV10-3 and TRBJ2-2, with D perhaps TRBD1 (6 bases). The CDR3 consists of 14 residues. Per germline, CDR1 ENHRY and CDR2 SYGVKD. V shed 0 bases and J shed 7 bases, with 9 bases lying between them. The CDR3 sequence is CAISESRGSGELFF. For the CDR3, the DNA is TGTGCCATCAGTGAGTCCAGGGGTAGCGGGGAGCTGTTTTTT.

This clone turned up a few times. The rearrangement joins TRBV6-5 to TRBJ1-2; 8 bases align to TRBD1. V was pared by 4 bases and J by 8 bases, with 15 bases of the junction left unmatched. The CDR3 runs 16 residues. Germline V lookup: CDR1 MNHEY, CDR2 SVGAGI. Here the CDR3 reads CASSSSQGQEKEGYTF. CDR3 sequence (DNA): TGTGCCAGCAGTTCCAGTCAGGGACAGGAGAAAGAGGGCTACACCTTC.

This clone appeared a few times. The CDR3 reads CASSYNFGTKSNNEQFF. DNA of the CDR3: TGTGCCAGCAGCTACAATTTCGGGACTAAAAGTAACAATGAGCAGTTCTTC. The chain couples TRBV5-4 to TRBJ2-1; 7 positions match TRBD2. The junction had 14 bases not matched to a gene; V was cut back by 3 bases and J by 5 bases. The CDR3 spans 17 residues. Germline V gene sequence: CDR1 SGHNT, CDR2 YYREEE (reference sequence). The full variable domain, in which reference TRBV5-4 and TRBJ2-1 provide the parts outside the CDR3, is ETGVTQSPTHLIKTRGQQVTLRCSSQSGHNTVSWYQQALGQGPQFIFQYYREEENGRGNFPPRFSGLQFPNYSSELNVNALELDDSALYLCASSYNFGTKSNNEQFFGPGTRLTVL.

V usage is TRBV19 and J usage is TRBJ1-2; 7 bases line up with TRBD1. The length of the CDR3 is 15 residues. In germline, CDR1 is LNHDA, CDR2 SQIVND (reference sequence). The trim removed 3 bases at V and 4 bases at J, leaving 8 bases unmatched. The CDR3 spells CASSILGTDFYGYTF. CDR3 coding DNA: TGTGCCAGTAGTATCCTTGGGACAGATTTCTATGGCTACACCTTC.

The chain couples TRBV7-8 to TRBJ2-2, with 8 bases that match TRBD2. CDR3 size: 16 residues. Germline CDR1 is SGHVS and CDR2 is FQNEAQ. V dropped 2 bases and J dropped 0; count of bases not matched to a gene: 2. Here the CDR3 reads CASSLREGSNTGELFF. CDR3 DNA sequence: TGTGCCAGCAGCTTACGGGAGGGTTCGAACACCGGGGAGCTGTTTTTT.